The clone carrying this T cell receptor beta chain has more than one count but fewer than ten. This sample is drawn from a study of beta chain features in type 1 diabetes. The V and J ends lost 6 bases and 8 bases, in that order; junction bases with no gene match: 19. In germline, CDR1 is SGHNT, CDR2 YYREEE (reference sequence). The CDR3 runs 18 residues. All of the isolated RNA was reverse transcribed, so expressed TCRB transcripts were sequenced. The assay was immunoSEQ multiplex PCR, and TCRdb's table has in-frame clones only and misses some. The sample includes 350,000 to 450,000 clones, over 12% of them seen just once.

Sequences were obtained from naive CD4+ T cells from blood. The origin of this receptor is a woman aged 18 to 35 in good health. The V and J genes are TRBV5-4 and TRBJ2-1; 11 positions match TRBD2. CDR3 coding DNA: TGTGCCAGCACCCAAATTTTTCTAGCGGGAGGCCGGGGAGATGAGCAGTTCTTC. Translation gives CASTQIFLAGGRGDEQFF.